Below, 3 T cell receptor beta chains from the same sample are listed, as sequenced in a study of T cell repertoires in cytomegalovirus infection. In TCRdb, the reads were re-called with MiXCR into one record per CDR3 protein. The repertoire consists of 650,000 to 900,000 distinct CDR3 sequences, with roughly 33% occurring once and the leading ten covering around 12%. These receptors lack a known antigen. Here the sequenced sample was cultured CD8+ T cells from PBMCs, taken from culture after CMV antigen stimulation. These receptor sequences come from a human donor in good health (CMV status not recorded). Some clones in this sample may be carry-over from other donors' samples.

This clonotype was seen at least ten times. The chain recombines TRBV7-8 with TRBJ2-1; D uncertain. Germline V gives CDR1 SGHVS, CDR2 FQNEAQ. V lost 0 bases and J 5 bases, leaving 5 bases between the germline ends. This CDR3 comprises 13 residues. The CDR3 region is CASSLAEDNEQFF. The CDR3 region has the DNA TGTGCCAGCAGCTTAGCAGAGGACAATGAGCAGTTCTTC.

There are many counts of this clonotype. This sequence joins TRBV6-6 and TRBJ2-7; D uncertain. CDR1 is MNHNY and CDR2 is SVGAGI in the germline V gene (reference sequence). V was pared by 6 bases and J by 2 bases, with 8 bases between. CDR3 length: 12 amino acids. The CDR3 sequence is CASSPSPYEQYV. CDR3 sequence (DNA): TGTGCCAGCAGCCCGAGTCCCTACGAGCAGTACGTC.

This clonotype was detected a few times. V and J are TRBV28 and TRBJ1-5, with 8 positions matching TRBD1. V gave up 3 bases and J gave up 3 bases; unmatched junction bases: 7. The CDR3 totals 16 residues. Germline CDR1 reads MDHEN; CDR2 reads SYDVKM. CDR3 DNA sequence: TGTGCCAGCAGTTTCCCCCGGGACAGGTTCAATCAGCCCCAGCATTTT. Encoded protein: CASSFPRDRFNQPQHF.